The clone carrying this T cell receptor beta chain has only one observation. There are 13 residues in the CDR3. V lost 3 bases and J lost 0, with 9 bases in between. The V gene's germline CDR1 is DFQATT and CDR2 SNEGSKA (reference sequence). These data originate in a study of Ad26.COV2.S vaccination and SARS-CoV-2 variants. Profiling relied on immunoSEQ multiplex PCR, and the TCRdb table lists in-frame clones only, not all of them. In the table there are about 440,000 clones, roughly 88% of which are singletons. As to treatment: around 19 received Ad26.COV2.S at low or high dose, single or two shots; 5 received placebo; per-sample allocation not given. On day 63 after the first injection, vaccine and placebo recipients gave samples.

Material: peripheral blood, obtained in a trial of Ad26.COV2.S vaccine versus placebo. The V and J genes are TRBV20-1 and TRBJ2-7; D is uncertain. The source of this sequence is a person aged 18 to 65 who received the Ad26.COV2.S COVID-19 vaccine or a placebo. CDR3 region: CSASGQDSYEQYF. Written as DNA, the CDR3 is TGCAGTGCTAGTGGGCAGGACTCCTACGAGCAGTACTTC.